These 27 T cell receptor beta chains came from one sample sequenced in a study of blood T cell repertoires in COVID-19. The method was immunoSEQ multiplex PCR; TCRdb's version includes in-frame clones alone and lacks a portion of them. Of 250,000 to 300,000 clones in the sample, roughly 86% are singletons; the top ten hold approximately 10%. Source material: peripheral blood. All receptors derive from a woman aged 25 to 39 with COVID-19, enrolled during active disease.

The rearrangement links TRBV28 to TRBJ2-5, with a weak D call TRBD2 (5 bases). Trimming cost V 4 bases and J 5 bases, with 11 bases left between them. In germline, CDR1 is MDHEN, CDR2 SYDVKM. This CDR3 is built from 13 residues. CDR3 DNA: TGTGCCAGCAGTTCCCTGAGGGTCGAGACCCAGTACTTC. Its translation is CASSSLRVETQYF.

The V gene is TRBV7-9, the J gene TRBJ2-7, with TRBD1 matching over 10 bases. This CDR3 region has 15 residues. Trimming took 3 bases from V and 2 from J; bases not matched to a gene: 4. Germline V gene data show CDR1 as SEHNR and CDR2 as FQNEAQ (reference sequence). The CDR3 loop is CASSFGTGDAYEQYF. The DNA of the CDR3 is TGTGCCAGCAGCTTCGGGACAGGGGATGCCTACGAGCAGTACTTC.

The gene calls are TRBV30 and TRBJ2-7; 7 positions match TRBD2. The V segment lost 5 bases and the J segment 5 bases; nucleotides outside the gene matches: 12. The length of the CDR3 is 14 residues. Per the germline V gene, CDR1 is GTSNPN and CDR2 is SVGIG (reference sequence). The CDR3 protein is CAWGGEGTIHEQYF. CDR3 nucleotides: TGTGCCTGGGGGGGTGAGGGGACTATCCACGAGCAGTACTTC.

V gene TRBV5-1 combines with J gene TRBJ2-7; D ambiguous. This CDR3 spans 15 amino acids. The V gene lost 0 bases and the J gene lost 7 bases, with 17 bases spanning the gap. Germline values: CDR1 SGHRS, CDR2 YFSETQ. The CDR3: CASSLAIGSSREQYF. The CDR3 region has the DNA TGCGCCAGCAGCTTGGCCATCGGTTCCTCTAGGGAGCAGTACTTC. The variable domain in full, completed from reference TRBV5-1 and TRBJ2-7, reads KAGVTQTPRYLIKTRGQQVTLSCSPISGHRSVSWYQQTPGQGLQFLFEYFSETQRNKGNFPGRFSGRQFSNSRSEMNVSTLELGDSALYLCASSLAIGSSREQYFGPGTRLTVT.

The V call is TRBV4-1, the J call TRBJ1-5; TRBD1 agrees at 7 bases. In germline, CDR1 is MGHRA, CDR2 YSYEKL. This CDR3 has 14 residues. J lost 4 bases, V lost 6 bases, and 6 bases had no gene match. CDR3 loop: CASSSQQGNQPQHF. The DNA for the CDR3 is TGCGCCAGCAGTTCTCAACAGGGGAATCAGCCCCAGCATTTT.

The chain employs TRBV27 and TRBJ1-6, with 9 nucleotides matching TRBD1. The CDR3 totals 15 residues. After removal of 5 bases from V and 5 bases from J, the junction contained 4 bases not matched to a gene. Germline assignment: CDR1 MNHEY and CDR2 SMNVEV (reference sequence). The CDR3: CASSQYRGHNSPLHF. CDR3 nucleotides: TGTGCCAGCAGTCAATACAGGGGGCATAATTCACCCCTCCACTTT.

CDR3 sequence reads: CASSPTGSFYEQYF. The CDR3, as DNA: TGTGCCAGCAGCCCGACAGGGAGCTTCTACGAGCAGTACTTC. This chain connects TRBV28 to TRBJ2-7, with 7 bases matching TRBD1. The CDR3 runs 14 residues. Germline values: CDR1 MDHEN, CDR2 SYDVKM. Losses at the gene ends were 6 bases for V and 3 bases for J; bases not matched to a gene: 8.

The chain joins TRBV7-9 to TRBJ1-6, with a possible D match to TRBD1 (6 bases). The CDR3 is 13 amino acids. Per the germline V gene, CDR1 is SEHNR and CDR2 is FQNEAQ (reference sequence). Trimming removed 5 bases from V and 10 bases from J, with 12 bases in between. The CDR3 loop is CASSGGQASPLHF. The CDR3 coding sequence is TGTGCCAGCAGCGGGGGCCAGGCATCACCCCTCCACTTT. Combining the CDR3 with reference TRBV7-9 and TRBJ1-6 gives the whole variable domain DTGVSQNPRHKITKRGQNVTFRCDPISEHNRLYWYRQTLGQGPEFLTYFQNEAQLEKSRLLSDRFSAERPKGSFSTLEIQRTEQGDSAMYLCASSGGQASPLHFGNGTRLTVT.

V gene TRBV5-4 combines with J gene TRBJ1-1, with 7 bases lining up with TRBD1. Germline CDR1 SGHNT, CDR2 YYREEE (reference sequence). Unmatched junction bases numbered 10, after V lost 4 bases and J lost 1 base. CDR3 size: 16 residues. CDR3: CASSAYRGPGNTEAFF. CDR3 bases: TGTGCCAGCAGCGCGTACAGGGGCCCGGGGAACACTGAAGCTTTCTTT.

This chain uses TRBV30 with TRBJ2-5; D may be TRBD1 (5 bases). CDR1 GTSNPN and CDR2 SVGIG come from the germline V gene (reference sequence). CDR3 size: 13 residues. Deletions cut 2 bases from V and 5 bases from J, with 12 bases between. The CDR3 DNA reads as TGTGCCTGGAGTAGCCAGGGCCTCGAGACCCAGTACTTC. Its protein is CAWSSQGLETQYF.

The chain combines TRBV21-1 with TRBJ1-2; the DNA was not used to check the table's D call, TRBD1. TRBV21-1 is recorded as a pseudogene. This CDR3 region has 17 residues. CDR3 residues: CASSSKPNRGENYGYTF. CDR3 coding DNA: TGTGCCAGCAGCTCAAAGCCAAACAGGGGAGAGAACTATGGCTACACCTTC.

The gene calls are TRBV5-1 and TRBJ2-2; 14 positions match TRBD2. Germline assignment: CDR1 SGHRS and CDR2 YFSETQ. V was clipped by 4 bases and J by 4 bases; unmatched bases: 6. The CDR3 has 17 amino acids. The CDR3 here is CASSHGLAGGSTGELFF. The CDR3 nucleotides are TGCGCCAGCAGCCACGGACTAGCGGGAGGAAGCACCGGGGAGCTGTTTTTT.

The chain uses TRBV10-3 and TRBJ2-7; D remains ambiguous. Germline V CDR1 and CDR2: ENHRY, SYGVKD. This CDR3 comprises 13 residues. V gave up 10 bases and J gave up 0 bases, with 13 bases separating them. In DNA form, the CDR3 reads TGTGCCACCGTAGCTGCAAACTCCTACGAGCAGTACTTC. Translated, it gives CATVAANSYEQYF.

J is TRBJ1-2 and V is TRBV28; D is possibly TRBD1 (5 bases). The V gene lost 7 bases and the J gene lost 6 bases, with 15 bases spanning the gap. This CDR3 comprises 13 residues. Germline CDR1 MDHEN, CDR2 SYDVKM. The DNA of the CDR3 is TGTGCCAGCACAGACCTCCAGGGCGATGGCTACACCTTC. Protein sequence: CASTDLQGDGYTF.

The genes are TRBV7-9 and TRBJ2-1; TRBD2 might be the D (5 bases). The germline CDR1 and CDR2 sequences are SEHNR and FQNEAQ (reference sequence). The CDR3 contains 15 residues. Trimming removed 6 bases from V and 0 bases from J, with 12 bases in between. CDR3 in DNA: TGTGCCAGCAGGACTACGGGGAGCTCCTACAATGAGCAGTTCTTC. Encoded protein: CASRTTGSSYNEQFF.

This clone was seen just once. The chain is built from TRBV6-5 and TRBJ1-6; possible D gene TRBD1, 6 bases. Germline CDR1 and CDR2: MNHEY and SVGAGI. V lost 6 bases and J lost 8, with 11 bases in between. CDR3 size: 13 residues. CDR3 residues: CASSRGPDSPLHF. CDR3 DNA: TGTGCCAGCAGCAGGGGTCCGGATTCACCCCTCCACTTT.

The gene calls are TRBV13 and TRBJ2-7, with 7 positions matching TRBD1. The CDR3 length is 15 residues. With 2 bases clipped from V and 3 bases from J, the junction kept 7 bases outside the gene matches. Germline-derived CDR1 and CDR2 are PRHDT and FYEKMQ (reference sequence). CDR3 coding DNA: TGTGCCAGCAGCTTATCAGGGGGTAAGGGCTACGAGCAGTACTTC. Its translation: CASSLSGGKGYEQYF.

This clone was seen a single time. The chain is built from TRBV10-1 and TRBJ2-1; TRBD2 matches 13 bases. J lost 9 bases, V lost 3 bases, and 8 bases had no gene match. CDR1 WNHNN and CDR2 SYGVQD come from the germline V gene (reference sequence). This CDR3 is 16 amino acids long. CDR3 nucleotides: TGCGCCAGCAGTGACCCTCGGACTAGCGGGAGCGGTGAGCAGTTCTTC. Its translation: CASSDPRTSGSGEQFF.

The chain combines TRBV7-2 with TRBJ1-1, with D perhaps matching TRBD1 (6 bases). Per germline, CDR1 SGHTA and CDR2 FQGNSA. This CDR3 has 12 residues. Between the trimmed V and J ends, which lost 3 bases and 7 bases, there was a span of 9 bases. The CDR3 protein is CASSLGGLEAFF. The CDR3 DNA is TGTGCCAGCAGCTTGGGGGGGCTTGAAGCTTTCTTT.

The chain couples TRBV9 to TRBJ1-2, with D possibly matching TRBD1 (5 bases). This CDR3 is built from 15 residues. Germline loops: CDR1 SGDLS, CDR2 YYNGEE. The ends were cut back, 0 bases at V and 2 bases at J, with 11 bases in the middle. The CDR3 bases are TGTGCCAGCAGCGTAGAGCCCACAGGAAACTATGGCTACACCTTC. It is translated as CASSVEPTGNYGYTF.

V gene TRBV29-1 combines with J gene TRBJ2-7; 7 bases line up with TRBD2. V shed 4 bases and J 6 bases; nucleotides not matched to a gene: 6. The CDR3 loop spans 12 amino acids. In germline, CDR1 is SQVTM, CDR2 ANQGSEA. CDR3: CSVVDGRSEQYF. The DNA for the CDR3 is TGCAGCGTTGTAGACGGGAGGAGCGAGCAGTACTTC.

The count of this clone is one. This chain connects TRBV7-9 to TRBJ2-3; a weak D match, TRBD1 (6 bases). Trimming shortened V by 5 bases and J by 10 bases, and 10 bases separated the two germline ends. The CDR3 totals 11 residues. The germline V gene has CDR1 SEHNR and CDR2 FQNEAQ (reference sequence). The CDR3 DNA is TGTGCCAGCAGCGGGGACATGTCGCAGTATTTT. Its translation: CASSGDMSQYF.

V is TRBV19 and J is TRBJ2-3; TRBD2 matches 8 bases. The germline V gene has CDR1 LNHDA and CDR2 SQIVND (reference sequence). This CDR3 is 18 amino acids long. J was trimmed by 6 bases and V by 5 bases; bases with no gene match: 19. CDR3 sequence reads: CASSVPGLEHLGQDTQYF. The CDR3, as DNA: TGTGCCAGTAGTGTCCCGGGACTAGAACATCTGGGTCAGGATACGCAGTATTTT. Full variable domain (rest looked up from reference TRBV19 and TRBJ2-3): DGGITQSPKYLFRKEGQNVTLSCEQNLNHDAMYWYRQDPGQGLRLIYYSQIVNDFQKGDIAEGYSVSREKKESFPLTVTSAQKNPTAFYLCASSVPGLEHLGQDTQYFGPGTRLTVL.

The chain combines TRBV7-9 with TRBJ1-2, with 8 bases fitting TRBD1. Germline V lookup: CDR1 SEHNR, CDR2 FQNEAQ (reference sequence). After removal of 5 bases from V and 8 bases from J, the junction contained 4 bases not matched to a gene. The CDR3 spans 12 residues. DNA of the CDR3: TGTGCCAGCAGCGGGCCAGGGGGCGGCTACACCTTC. It codes for CASSGPGGGYTF.

The gene calls are TRBV4-1 and TRBJ2-1, with 9 bases matching TRBD2. This CDR3 has 16 amino acids. The V and J ends lost 1 base and 8 bases, in that order; junction bases with no gene match: 9. Germline-derived CDR1 and CDR2 are MGHRA and YSYEKL. CDR3 sequence: CASSQGIAGVGDEQFF. Written as DNA, the CDR3 is TGCGCCAGCAGCCAAGGTATAGCGGGAGTAGGCGATGAGCAGTTCTTC.

This clone is a singleton in its sample. The rearrangement joins TRBV9 to TRBJ2-7; 9 bases are shared with TRBD1. V lost 2 bases to trimming and J lost 4 bases; unmatched junction nucleotides: 1. There are 13 residues in the CDR3. Germline V gene lookup returns CDR1 SGDLS and CDR2 YYNGEE. The CDR3 DNA reads as TGTGCCAGCAGCGTGACAGGGGGGTACGAGCAGTACTTC. Its protein is CASSVTGGYEQYF.

This rearrangement joins TRBV5-1 to TRBJ1-1, with 12 bases identical to TRBD1. The CDR3 is made up of 14 amino acids. Germline loops: CDR1 SGHRS, CDR2 YFSETQ. The junction had 8 bases not matched to a gene; V was cut back by 2 bases and J by 12 bases. Here the CDR3 DNA reads TGCGCCAGCAGCTTTAATCCGGGACAGGGGGCAACTTTCTTT. It encodes CASSFNPGQGATFF.